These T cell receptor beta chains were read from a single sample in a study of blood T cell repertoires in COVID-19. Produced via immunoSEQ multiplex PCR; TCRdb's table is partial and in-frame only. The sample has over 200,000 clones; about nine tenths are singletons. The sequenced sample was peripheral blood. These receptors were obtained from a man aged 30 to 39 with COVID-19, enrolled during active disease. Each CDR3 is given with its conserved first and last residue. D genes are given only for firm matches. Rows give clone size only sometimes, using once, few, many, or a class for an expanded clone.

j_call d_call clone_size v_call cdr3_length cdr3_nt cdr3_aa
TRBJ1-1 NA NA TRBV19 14 TGTGCCAGTAGTACCCAGACAAGCGGTACTGAAGCTTTCTTT CASSTQTSGTEAFF
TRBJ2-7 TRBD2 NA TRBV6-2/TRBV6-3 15 TGTGCCAGCAGTTACTGGGCTAGCGGGAGTTACGAGCAGTACTTC CASSYWASGSYEQYF
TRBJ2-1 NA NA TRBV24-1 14 TGTGCCACCAGGGGCGGGGCTACGCACAATGAGCAGTTCTTC CATRGGATHNEQFF
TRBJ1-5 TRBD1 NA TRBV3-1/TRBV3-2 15 TGTGCCAGCAGCCAAGGGGGGACAGCTCTACAGCCCCAGCATTTT CASSQGGTALQPQHF
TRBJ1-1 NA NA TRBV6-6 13 TGTGCCAGCAGTTACTCACAGGGTAATCAAGCTTTCTTT CASSYSQGNQAFF
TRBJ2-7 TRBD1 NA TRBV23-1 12 TGCGCCAGCACAGGGCAGGGGGACGAGCAGTACTTC CASTGQGDEQYF
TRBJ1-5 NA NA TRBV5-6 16 TGTGCCAGCAGCTTCCAGGGAAGGGCGAGCAATCAGCCCCAGCATTTT CASSFQGRASNQPQHF
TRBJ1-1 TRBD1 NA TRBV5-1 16 TGCGCCACCGGCTCAGGGGGAGAGGGGGGAGACACTGAAGCTTTCTTT CATGSGGEGGDTEAFF
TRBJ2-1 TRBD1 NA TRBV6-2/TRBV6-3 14 TGTGCCAGCAGTCCGGACAGGGCCTACAATGAGCAGTTCTTC CASSPDRAYNEQFF
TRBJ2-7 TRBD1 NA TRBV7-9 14 TGTGCCAGCAGCACCGACAGGGGGCAAGGGGAGCAGTACTTC CASSTDRGQGEQYF
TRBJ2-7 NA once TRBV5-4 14 TGTGCCAGCAGCTTGGCCGTCAGCTCCTACGAGCAGTACTTC CASSLAVSSYEQYF
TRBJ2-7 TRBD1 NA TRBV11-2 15 TGTGCCAGCAGCTCGTCAGACAGGGGAGACTACGAGCAGTACTTC CASSSSDRGDYEQYF
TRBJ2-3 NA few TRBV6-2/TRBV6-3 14 TGTGCCAGCAGTTACTCGAGGGAGGCAGATACGCAGTATTTT CASSYSREADTQYF